This T cell receptor beta chain was recovered during a study of T cell responses to AZD1222 COVID-19 vaccine. Germline V gene data show CDR1 as SNHLY and CDR2 as FYNNEI. CDR3 size: 13 residues. With 6 bases removed from V and 5 bases from J, the gap between germline ends came to 13 bases. Regarding the study as a whole: Spike-specific TCR breadth and depth went up after people got two AZD1222 doses. The donors showed a predominance of white British ancestry and of females, with possible underestimation of clonal diversity. Researchers took repertoire samples only after the peak T cell response had come.

Repertoires were generated with immunoSEQ multiplex PCR, while TCRdb's copy carries only in-frame clones and drops some. The repertoire consists of more than 100,000 clones, with 90% to 95% occurring once and the leading ten covering under 60%. In regard to this clone: What it binds is unknown.

The receptor was isolated from an adult in good health. This specimen consisted of peripheral blood, obtained on day 0 of AZD1222 vaccination. V gene TRBV2 combines with J gene TRBJ1-1, with D unclear. The CDR3 spells CASRDSVGTEAFF. CDR3 DNA: TGTGCCAGCAGGGACTCCGTTGGGACTGAAGCTTTCTTT.